The 29 T cell receptor beta chains given below trace back to one sample, sequenced in a study of blood T cell repertoires in COVID-19. The repertoire was sequenced with immunoSEQ multiplex PCR; TCRdb's copy has only in-frame clones and lacks some. The sample comprises about 250,000 clones, around nine tenths of which are singletons, and roughly 2% rests with the top ten. Sequenced input: peripheral blood. The receptor source for this set is a woman in her thirties or forties who had recovered from COVID-19.

This chain uses TRBV19 with TRBJ1-1; D not resolved. The CDR3 runs to 14 residues. Trimming took off 5 bases at V and 1 base at J, with 11 bases between the two ends. Germline V gene lookup returns CDR1 LNHDA and CDR2 SQIVND (reference sequence). CDR3 sequence (DNA): TGTGCCAGTAGTCCTCAGATACAGAACACTGAAGCTTTCTTT. Its translation: CASSPQIQNTEAFF. Full variable domain (outside the CDR3, taken from reference TRBV19 and TRBJ1-1): DGGITQSPKYLFRKEGQNVTLSCEQNLNHDAMYWYRQDPGQGLRLIYYSQIVNDFQKGDIAEGYSVSREKKESFPLTVTSAQKNPTAFYLCASSPQIQNTEAFFGQGTRLTVV.

V usage is TRBV29-1 and J usage is TRBJ2-7; perhaps TRBD2 as D (6 bases). The CDR3 totals 14 residues. The germline V gene encodes CDR1 SQVTM and CDR2 ANQGSEA. The V gene lost 5 bases and the J gene lost 5 bases, with 19 bases spanning the gap. The CDR3 sequence is CSVLTGTGVDEQYF. CDR3 nucleotides: TGCAGCGTTTTAACCGGGACTGGAGTCGACGAGCAGTACTTC.

The CDR3 coding sequence is TGTGCCAGCAGTCCCCAGGGGAGGGGCAATCAGCCCCAGCATTTT. Translated: CASSPQGRGNQPQHF. The rearrangement joins TRBV27 to TRBJ1-5, with a possible D match to TRBD1 (6 bases). CDR3 length equals 15 residues. Trimming left V 5 bases short and J 2 bases short, with 13 bases between. Germline lookup yields CDR1 MNHEY and CDR2 SMNVEV (reference sequence).

The CDR3 region is CASSLYRAYGYTF. In DNA form, the CDR3 reads TGTGCCAGCAGTTTATACAGGGCGTATGGCTACACCTTC. The V gene is TRBV27, the J gene TRBJ1-2, with D tentatively TRBD1 (6 bases). Trimming cost V 1 base and J 5 bases, with 8 bases left between them. The CDR3 is 13 amino acids. Germline V gives CDR1 MNHEY, CDR2 SMNVEV (reference sequence).

V and J are TRBV7-2 and TRBJ2-7; D remains unclear. The V and J ends lost 4 bases and 0 bases respectively, with 7 bases between them. Germline V gives CDR1 SGHTA, CDR2 FQGNSA. The CDR3 loop spans 13 amino acids. This CDR3 is CASSSRSSYEQYF. The CDR3 region has the DNA TGTGCCAGCAGCTCGAGGAGCTCCTACGAGCAGTACTTC.

The chain joins TRBV7-2 to TRBJ2-2, with unresolved D. This CDR3 has 12 amino acids. Trimming took off 0 bases at V and 9 bases at J, with 5 bases between the two ends. In germline, CDR1 is SGHTA, CDR2 FQGNSA. The CDR3 spells CASSLARRELFF. The CDR3 DNA reads as TGTGCCAGCAGCTTAGCGCGGAGGGAGCTGTTTTTT.

A few counts support this clone. The chain combines TRBV5-4 with TRBJ1-1; the D is unclear. Deletions cut 1 base from V and 1 base from J, with 8 bases between. In germline, CDR1 is SGHNT, CDR2 YYREEE (reference sequence). The CDR3 totals 14 residues. CDR3 residues: CASSLSLANTEAFF. The CDR3 coding sequence is TGTGCCAGCAGCTTGAGTTTGGCGAACACTGAAGCTTTCTTT.

The V gene is TRBV7-2, the J gene TRBJ2-5; 7 nucleotides agree with TRBD1. From germline, CDR1 is SGHTA and CDR2 FQGNSA. This CDR3 spans 14 amino acids. The J segment lost 2 bases and the V segment lost 5 bases, leaving 5 bases of the junction unmatched. This CDR3 is CASSQGQTQETQYF. DNA of the CDR3: TGTGCCAGCAGCCAGGGACAGACACAAGAGACCCAGTACTTC.

The chain is built from TRBV12-3 or TRBV12-4 and TRBJ2-1, with D tentatively TRBD1 (5 bases). V was shortened by 9 bases and J by 6 bases, with 9 bases between the two germline ends. The CDR3 has 11 residues. The CDR3 coding sequence is TGTGCCAGTTCCAGGGTCAATGAGCAGTTCTTC. Amino acid sequence: CASSRVNEQFF.

The V gene is TRBV7-3, the J gene TRBJ1-2; tentatively, D is TRBD1 (5 bases). The ends were cut back, 2 bases at V and 6 bases at J, with 10 bases in the middle. Per germline, CDR1 SGHTA and CDR2 FQGTGA. The CDR3 totals 13 residues. The CDR3 DNA follows: TGTGCCAGCAGCTTAGGAGGGACCGATGGCTACACCTTC. This gives the protein CASSLGGTDGYTF.

V and J are TRBV7-8 and TRBJ1-5; no reliable D call. Germline CDR1 is SGHVS and CDR2 is FQNEAQ. The V end was cut by 2 bases, the J end by 3 bases, with 14 bases between. This CDR3 region has 16 residues. CDR3 in amino acids: CASSLITGKVNQPQHF. The CDR3 DNA reads TGTGCCAGCAGCTTAATAACGGGGAAGGTCAATCAGCCCCAGCATTTT.

This chain uses TRBV5-4 with TRBJ2-1; 13 bases map to TRBD2. The germline CDR1 and CDR2 sequences are SGHNT and YYREEE (reference sequence). There are 16 residues in the CDR3. Losses at the gene ends were 7 bases for V and 9 bases for J; bases not matched to a gene: 13. The CDR3 DNA sequence: TGTGCCAGCCGTAAAACCGGGACTAGCGGGACGGGTGAGCAGTTCTTC. As protein: CASRKTGTSGTGEQFF.

V and J are TRBV30 and TRBJ1-3; D gene unclear. The CDR3 loop spans 13 amino acids. The germline V and J ends were trimmed by 1 base and 4 bases, with 8 bases remaining between them. Germline CDR1 is GTSNPN and CDR2 is SVGIG (reference sequence). CDR3 residues: CAWSGAVGNTIYF. The CDR3 region has the DNA TGTGCCTGGAGTGGGGCAGTGGGAAACACCATATATTTT.

This rearrangement joins TRBV4-2 to TRBJ2-5; 9 bases align to TRBD2. Germline lookup yields CDR1 LGHNA and CDR2 YNFKEQ. This CDR3 comprises 18 residues. V was clipped by 1 base and J by 5 bases; unmatched bases: 14. CDR3 DNA sequence: TGTGCCAGCAGCCAAGGGTCGAGTGCGGGAGGGCCGAGGGAGACCCAGTACTTC. It codes for CASSQGSSAGGPRETQYF.

This chain joins TRBV7-2 and TRBJ2-4, with TRBD1 matching 7 bases. The CDR3 spans 13 residues. From germline, CDR1 is SGHTA and CDR2 FQGNSA. V lost 6 bases to trimming and J lost 6 bases; unmatched junction nucleotides: 5. Here the CDR3 reads CASSPTGANIQYF. The CDR3 nucleotides are TGTGCCAGCAGTCCTACAGGGGCAAACATTCAGTACTTC.

The gene calls are TRBV20-1 and TRBJ1-4; D call uncertain. This CDR3 is built from 11 residues. Germline CDR1 DFQATT, CDR2 SNEGSKA (reference sequence). Trimming took off 1 base at V and 11 bases at J, with 8 bases between the two ends. The CDR3 here is CSARGEGKLFF. The DNA for the CDR3 is TGCAGTGCTAGAGGGGAGGGTAAACTGTTTTTT.

CDR3 sequence (DNA): TGTGCCAGCAGAGTCACAGGGGCAAGCAATCAGCCCCAGCATTTT. Translating it yields CASRVTGASNQPQHF. The chain employs TRBV6-5 and TRBJ1-5; TRBD1 aligns across 7 bases. Trimming cost V 6 bases and J 1 base; bases outside gene matches: 6. CDR3 length: 15 residues. Looked up from germline, CDR1 is MNHEY and CDR2 is SVGAGI.

This rearrangement joins TRBV3-1 (or the pseudogene TRBV3-2) to TRBJ1-2; weak D call: TRBD1 (5 bases). The V gene lost 0 bases and the J gene lost 2 bases, with 10 bases spanning the gap. CDR1 LGHDT and CDR2 YNNKEL come from the germline V gene (reference sequence). The length of the CDR3 is 15 residues. CDR3 sequence reads: CASSQERRANYGYTF. DNA of the CDR3: TGTGCCAGCAGCCAAGAACGCAGGGCAAACTATGGCTACACCTTC.

The chain is built from TRBV7-2 and TRBJ2-7; D may be TRBD2 (6 bases). The CDR3 is 15 residues long. Germline V gene data show CDR1 as SGHTA and CDR2 as FQGNSA. V gave up 3 bases and J gave up 5 bases, with 17 bases separating them. In nucleotides, the CDR3 is TGTGCCAGCAGCTTTTCAGGGACTGTACCCCACGAGCAGTACTTC. Its translation is CASSFSGTVPHEQYF.

The chain has TRBV11-1 and TRBJ2-5; D perhaps matches TRBD1 (6 bases). Germline CDR1 and CDR2: SGHAT and FQDESV (reference sequence). The CDR3 has 14 amino acids. Deletions cut 1 base from V and 4 bases from J, with 10 bases between. CDR3 nucleotide sequence: TGTGCCAGCAGCTTAGACAGGGACGGAGAGACCCAGTACTTC. It translates to CASSLDRDGETQYF.

The rearrangement uses TRBV9 and TRBJ2-5; tentatively, D is TRBD2 (5 bases). This CDR3 is 15 amino acids long. Germline lookup yields CDR1 SGDLS and CDR2 YYNGEE. V shed 0 bases and J shed 0 bases, with 9 bases lying between them. CDR3 DNA: TGTGCCAGCAGCGTAGCTGGGCGGGACCAAGAGACCCAGTACTTC. Its protein is CASSVAGRDQETQYF. Drawing the rest from reference TRBV9 and TRBJ2-5, the complete variable domain is DSGVTQTPKHLITATGQRVTLRCSPRSGDLSVYWYQQSLDQGLQFLIQYYNGEERAKGNILERFSAQQFPDLHSELNLSSLELGDSALYFCASSVAGRDQETQYFGPGTRLLVL.

The rearrangement uses TRBV3-1 (or the pseudogene TRBV3-2) and TRBJ2-5; TRBD1 aligns across 9 bases. The CDR3 contains 13 residues. J gave up 3 bases and V 6 bases, and 2 bases lay outside the gene matches. Germline CDR1 is LGHDT and CDR2 is YNNKEL (reference sequence). CDR3: CASSGTGKETQYF. The DNA for the CDR3 is TGTGCCAGCAGTGGGACAGGGAAAGAGACCCAGTACTTC.

This clone appeared once. The chain links TRBV28 to TRBJ2-7; 8 nucleotides line up with TRBD2. This CDR3 comprises 15 residues. Germline loops: CDR1 MDHEN, CDR2 SYDVKM. The ends lost 6 bases at V and 3 bases at J; junction bases unmatched: 10. CDR3 nucleotides: TGTGCCAGCAGCCGCAGCGGGGGACCCTACTACGAGCAGTACTTC. Amino acid sequence: CASSRSGGPYYEQYF. Filled out from reference TRBV28 and TRBJ2-7, the complete variable domain reads DVKVTQSSRYLVKRTGEKVFLECVQDMDHENMFWYRQDPGLGLRLIYFSYDVKMKEKGDIPEGYSVSREKKERFSLILESASTNQTSMYLCASSRSGGPYYEQYFGPGTRLTVT.

This chain connects TRBV6-6 to TRBJ2-3; D ambiguous. Germline loops: CDR1 MNHNY, CDR2 SVGAGI (reference sequence). V was cut by 0 bases and J by 10 bases, with 8 bases left in between. This CDR3 is built from 12 residues. The CDR3 is CASSYSVEPQYF. The CDR3 nucleotides read TGTGCCAGCAGTTACTCAGTAGAACCGCAGTATTTT.

The V and J genes are TRBV5-1 and TRBJ1-2; 9 nucleotides align to TRBD1. V was clipped by 4 bases and J by 4 bases; unmatched bases: 5. The CDR3 is 14 residues long. The germline V gene encodes CDR1 SGHRS and CDR2 YFSETQ. In DNA, the CDR3 is TGCGCCAGCAGCCCGGGACAGGGAGTCTATGGCTACACCTTC. It encodes CASSPGQGVYGYTF.

The rearrangement uses TRBV29-1 and TRBJ2-1; 7 bases are a match to TRBD2. The CDR3 extends over 15 amino acids. J was trimmed by 0 bases and V by 6 bases; bases with no gene match: 8. CDR1 is SQVTM and CDR2 is ANQGSEA in the germline V gene. This CDR3 is CSVEGGSGSYNEQFF. CDR3 DNA sequence: TGCAGCGTCGAGGGCGGGAGCGGCTCCTACAATGAGCAGTTCTTC.

The V call is TRBV11-2, the J call TRBJ2-3; D may be TRBD2 (6 bases). V was cut by 5 bases and J by 1 base, with 16 bases left in between. The CDR3 length is 16 residues. The germline V gene has CDR1 SGHAT and CDR2 FQNNGV. This CDR3 is CASSLGAGPRTDTQYF. The CDR3 bases are TGTGCCAGCAGCCTAGGGGCGGGGCCCCGCACAGATACGCAGTATTTT.

The V gene is TRBV6-5, the J gene TRBJ1-2, with 10 bases aligning to TRBD1. V trimming: 0 bases; J trimming: 6 bases; junction bases outside the gene matches: 4. In germline, CDR1 is MNHEY, CDR2 SVGAGI. The CDR3 covers 15 residues. CDR3 loop: CASSYSAGTGDGYTF. The CDR3 nucleotides are TGTGCCAGCAGTTACTCGGCCGGGACAGGGGATGGCTACACCTTC.

This clone has a single count. This chain links TRBV6-5 with TRBJ2-7; TRBD1 matches 7 bases. Trimming removed 5 bases from V and 0 bases from J; junction bases left unmatched: 7. In germline, CDR1 is MNHEY, CDR2 SVGAGI. The CDR3 extends over 15 amino acids. CDR3 region: CASSKDRSSSYEQYF. The DNA of the CDR3 is TGTGCCAGCAGTAAGGACAGGTCGAGCTCCTACGAGCAGTACTTC.